The 21 T cell receptor beta chains listed next were all sequenced from one sample in a study of T cell responses to AZD1222 COVID-19 vaccine. The repertoire was sequenced with immunoSEQ multiplex PCR; TCRdb's copy has only in-frame clones and lacks some. The data hold 160,000 or so clones, with about 87% observed a single time. The material sequenced was peripheral blood, taken 28 days after the second dose of the MenACWY control vaccine. These receptors were collected from an adult who received the MenACWY meningococcal vaccine as a control.

The chain combines TRBV13 with TRBJ2-1; the match to TRBD1 covers 9 bases. The germline CDR1 and CDR2 sequences are PRHDT and FYEKMQ (reference sequence). The CDR3 has 16 amino acids. Trimming removed 5 bases from V and 6 bases from J; junction bases left unmatched: 11. CDR3 sequence reads: CASSNTGGPSGNEQFF. DNA of the CDR3: TGTGCCAGCAGCAACACAGGGGGCCCGTCGGGCAATGAGCAGTTCTTC.

This clone has only one observation. J is TRBJ1-2 and V is TRBV18, with D possibly TRBD1 on 6 matching bases. Germline-derived CDR1 and CDR2 are KGHSH and LQKENI. Trimming removed 1 base at V and 3 bases at J, with 9 bases between. This CDR3 comprises 14 residues. CDR3 sequence reads: CASSPLTGYYGYTF. Here the CDR3 DNA reads TGTGCCAGCTCACCACTAACAGGGTACTATGGCTACACCTTC.

A remark on this clone: The junction departs from germline at one end; a sequencing error may be responsible. The chain uses TRBV10-2 and TRBJ1-4; no clear D. This CDR3 is 12 amino acids long. Germline CDR1 and CDR2: WSHSY and SAAADI. CDR3 sequence: CASNEMDEKLFF. The CDR3 DNA follows: TGCGCCAGCAATGAGATGGATGAAAAACTGTTTTTT.

The chain carries TRBV29-1 and TRBJ1-1; a possible D gene is TRBD1 (5 bases). This CDR3 contains 12 residues. CDR1 is SQVTM and CDR2 is ANQGSEA in the germline V gene. The ends were cut back, 4 bases at V and 4 bases at J, with 10 bases in the middle. The CDR3 coding sequence is TGCAGCGTTGTAACGGGGACCACTGAAGCTTTCTTT. This gives the protein CSVVTGTTEAFF.

This clone was observed once. This chain links TRBV6-1 with TRBJ2-7; D is possibly TRBD1 or TRBD2 (6 bases each). The CDR3 sequence is 18 residues long. The V end lost 6 bases, the J end lost 2 bases, and 26 bases lay between the germline ends. In germline, CDR1 is MNHNS, CDR2 SASEGT. CDR3 sequence (DNA): TGTGCCAGCAGCGAACTCAGCCCCGGGGGCGCTGAGACCTACGAGCAGTACTTC. Translating it yields CASSELSPGGAETYEQYF.

This clone was counted a few times. J is TRBJ1-2 and V is TRBV29-1; D not certain. In germline, CDR1 is SQVTM, CDR2 ANQGSEA. This CDR3 spans 11 amino acids. Trimming cost V 4 bases and J 5 bases, with 8 bases left between them. In DNA, the CDR3 is TGCAGCGTTGGGACGGGGTATGGCTACACCTTC. It translates to CSVGTGYGYTF.

J is TRBJ1-5 and V is TRBV30; TRBD1 agrees at 7 bases. Unmatched junction bases numbered 7, after V lost 2 bases and J lost 6 bases. The CDR3 is made up of 14 amino acids. The germline V gene has CDR1 GTSNPN and CDR2 SVGIG (reference sequence). The CDR3 reads CAWSLKQGTQPQHF. CDR3 sequence (DNA): TGTGCCTGGAGTTTAAAACAGGGGACTCAGCCCCAGCATTTT.

This clone was found once. The chain recombines TRBV7-2 with TRBJ1-2; D not resolved. Germline-derived CDR1 and CDR2 are SGHTA and FQGNSA. Trimming took off 5 bases at V and 10 bases at J, with 11 bases between the two ends. This CDR3 has 11 residues. In DNA, the CDR3 is TGTGCCAGCAGCCTTATAGGAGCCTACACCTTC. Translated, it gives CASSLIGAYTF.

This chain links TRBV10-3 with TRBJ1-5, with TRBD1 as a possible D gene (6 bases). CDR3 length equals 14 residues. The ends were cut back, 2 bases at V and 6 bases at J, with 11 bases in the middle. Germline CDR1 ENHRY, CDR2 SYGVKD. This CDR3 reads CAISEAEGGQPQHF. In DNA form, the CDR3 reads TGTGCCATCAGTGAGGCCGAAGGGGGTCAGCCCCAGCATTTT.

The rearrangement links TRBV10-3 to TRBJ1-2; D remains unclear. This CDR3 contains 11 residues. Germline CDR1 and CDR2: ENHRY and SYGVKD. V was cut by 2 bases and J by 8 bases, with 6 bases left in between. Written as DNA, the CDR3 is TGTGCCATCAGTGAGGAAGGGGGCTACACCTTC. Translation gives CAISEEGGYTF.

V is TRBV28 and J is TRBJ1-1; 8 bases line up with TRBD1. The CDR3 runs to 15 residues. With V trimmed by 9 bases and J by 1 base, 10 bases remained unmatched. The V gene's germline CDR1 is MDHEN and CDR2 SYDVKM. The CDR3 DNA is TGTGCCAGTAGAAGACAGGGGATTGGGAACACTGAAGCTTTCTTT. Translating it yields CASRRQGIGNTEAFF. The variable domain in full, completed from reference TRBV28 and TRBJ1-1, reads DVKVTQSSRYLVKRTGEKVFLECVQDMDHENMFWYRQDPGLGLRLIYFSYDVKMKEKGDIPEGYSVSREKKERFSLILESASTNQTSMYLCASRRQGIGNTEAFFGQGTRLTVV.

The chain couples TRBV11-1 to TRBJ1-2; D is unclear. Germline V gene sequence: CDR1 SGHAT, CDR2 FQDESV (reference sequence). CDR3 length: 13 amino acids. V was pared by 5 bases and J by 8 bases, with 15 bases between. The CDR3 DNA is TGTGCCAGCAGCCCTCTGGAAGGAGGCGGCTACACCTTC. Residues: CASSPLEGGGYTF.

V is TRBV28 and J is TRBJ1-2; D possibly corresponds to TRBD1 (6 bases). V lost 10 bases and J 3 bases, leaving 15 bases between the germline ends. Germline values: CDR1 MDHEN, CDR2 SYDVKM. CDR3 length equals 13 residues. The CDR3 reads CATRGGGYYGYTF. In nucleotides, the CDR3 is TGTGCCACCCGAGGTGGGGGCTACTATGGCTACACCTTC.

This sequence joins TRBV7-2 and TRBJ1-1; D unclear. The CDR3 is 13 amino acids. V lost 4 bases and J 1 base, leaving 7 bases between the germline ends. CDR1 is SGHTA and CDR2 is FQGNSA in the germline V gene. CDR3 region: CASSSDWNTEAFF. The CDR3 DNA reads TGTGCCAGCAGCTCGGACTGGAACACTGAAGCTTTCTTT.

This chain links TRBV7-7 with TRBJ2-5; D might be TRBD2 (5 bases). Germline values: CDR1 SSHAT, CDR2 FNYEAQ (reference sequence). With 3 bases removed from V and 4 bases from J, the gap between germline ends came to 9 bases. The CDR3 extends over 13 amino acids. The CDR3 DNA reads TGTGCCAGCAGCTTCCGAGGAGGAGAGACCCAGTACTTC. It yields the protein CASSFRGGETQYF.

The chain employs TRBV7-2 and TRBJ2-3; 11 bases align to TRBD2. The V segment lost 5 bases and the J segment 2 bases; nucleotides outside the gene matches: 9. The CDR3 contains 17 residues. The germline CDR1 and CDR2 sequences are SGHTA and FQGNSA. The CDR3 coding sequence is TGTGCCAGCAGCCCATACTTACTAGCGGGAGTCACAGATACGCAGTATTTT. Its translation is CASSPYLLAGVTDTQYF.

The chain links TRBV30 to TRBJ1-2; D not resolved. V lost 3 bases, J lost 5 bases, and 16 bases lay in between. The germline V gene encodes CDR1 GTSNPN and CDR2 SVGIG (reference sequence). This CDR3 contains 14 residues. This chain's CDR3 is CAWSQALGGYGYTF. The CDR3 DNA reads as TGTGCCTGGAGCCAGGCCCTCGGAGGATATGGCTACACCTTC.

This sequence joins TRBV19 and TRBJ1-1, with D hard to call. Germline CDR1 LNHDA, CDR2 SQIVND (reference sequence). V lost 5 bases to trimming and J lost 8 bases, with 18 bases between them. The CDR3 is 14 residues long. The CDR3 DNA is TGTGCCAGTAGTTTTCTCACAAGGGCCGAAGAAGCTTTCTTT. This codes for CASSFLTRAEEAFF.

The chain uses TRBV19 and TRBJ2-7, with 8 bases lining up with TRBD2. Germline V CDR1 and CDR2: LNHDA, SQIVND (reference sequence). The length of the CDR3 is 14 residues. J gave up 4 bases and V 5 bases, and 7 bases lay outside the gene matches. The CDR3 loop reads CASSAAGVLYEQYF. The CDR3 coding sequence is TGTGCCAGTAGTGCAGCGGGAGTACTATACGAGCAGTACTTC.

The chain uses TRBV30 and TRBJ1-3; possible D gene TRBD1, 6 bases. The V and J ends lost 4 bases and 8 bases respectively, with 15 bases between them. Germline CDR1 GTSNPN, CDR2 SVGIG (reference sequence). The CDR3 sequence is 13 residues long. The CDR3 DNA reads TGTGCCTGGACTTGGGGGGCCGGTGACACCATATATTTT. Protein: CAWTWGAGDTIYF.

The chain couples TRBV7-3 to TRBJ2-5, with unresolved D. V gave up 4 bases and J gave up 5 bases, with 14 bases separating them. This CDR3 spans 14 amino acids. CDR1 and CDR2 from the germline V gene are SGHTA and FQGTGA. CDR3 protein: CASSSRTVEETQYF. CDR3 sequence (DNA): TGTGCCAGCAGCTCCCGGACGGTGGAGGAGACCCAGTACTTC.